The T cell receptor beta chain described here comes from a study of blood T cell repertoires in COVID-19. In the study overall: Some COVID-19 samples were acute and others convalescent; all came from the United States, Italy and Spain. In each case, the material was cDNA or gDNA derived from T cells, B-cell-depleted T cells, or PBMCs.

Under the authors' procedure: Reference gene primer amplification gave estimated nucleated cell counts. The table came from immunoSEQ multiplex PCR; TCRdb's copy has only in-frame clones and leaves some out. V and J calls and clone size are those listed in that table; D and trimming were worked out from the DNA. The data contain fewer than 40,000 clones, roughly 85% of them seen just once; the ten biggest clones take up around 9%. This TCR was sampled from a man aged 80 or over with active COVID-19. The sample was peripheral blood.

The CDR3 is CASSLIGGELFF. CDR3 nucleotides: TGTGCCAGCAGCCTAATCGGCGGGGAGCTGTTTTTT. The chain employs TRBV9 and TRBJ2-2; D gene uncertain. From germline, CDR1 is SGDLS and CDR2 YYNGEE. With 4 bases removed from V and 7 bases from J, the gap between germline ends came to 8 bases. The CDR3 length is 12 residues. Filled out from reference TRBV9 and TRBJ2-2, the complete variable domain reads DSGVTQTPKHLITATGQRVTLRCSPRSGDLSVYWYQQSLDQGLQFLIQYYNGEERAKGNILERFSAQQFPDLHSELNLSSLELGDSALYFCASSLIGGELFFGEGSRLTVL.